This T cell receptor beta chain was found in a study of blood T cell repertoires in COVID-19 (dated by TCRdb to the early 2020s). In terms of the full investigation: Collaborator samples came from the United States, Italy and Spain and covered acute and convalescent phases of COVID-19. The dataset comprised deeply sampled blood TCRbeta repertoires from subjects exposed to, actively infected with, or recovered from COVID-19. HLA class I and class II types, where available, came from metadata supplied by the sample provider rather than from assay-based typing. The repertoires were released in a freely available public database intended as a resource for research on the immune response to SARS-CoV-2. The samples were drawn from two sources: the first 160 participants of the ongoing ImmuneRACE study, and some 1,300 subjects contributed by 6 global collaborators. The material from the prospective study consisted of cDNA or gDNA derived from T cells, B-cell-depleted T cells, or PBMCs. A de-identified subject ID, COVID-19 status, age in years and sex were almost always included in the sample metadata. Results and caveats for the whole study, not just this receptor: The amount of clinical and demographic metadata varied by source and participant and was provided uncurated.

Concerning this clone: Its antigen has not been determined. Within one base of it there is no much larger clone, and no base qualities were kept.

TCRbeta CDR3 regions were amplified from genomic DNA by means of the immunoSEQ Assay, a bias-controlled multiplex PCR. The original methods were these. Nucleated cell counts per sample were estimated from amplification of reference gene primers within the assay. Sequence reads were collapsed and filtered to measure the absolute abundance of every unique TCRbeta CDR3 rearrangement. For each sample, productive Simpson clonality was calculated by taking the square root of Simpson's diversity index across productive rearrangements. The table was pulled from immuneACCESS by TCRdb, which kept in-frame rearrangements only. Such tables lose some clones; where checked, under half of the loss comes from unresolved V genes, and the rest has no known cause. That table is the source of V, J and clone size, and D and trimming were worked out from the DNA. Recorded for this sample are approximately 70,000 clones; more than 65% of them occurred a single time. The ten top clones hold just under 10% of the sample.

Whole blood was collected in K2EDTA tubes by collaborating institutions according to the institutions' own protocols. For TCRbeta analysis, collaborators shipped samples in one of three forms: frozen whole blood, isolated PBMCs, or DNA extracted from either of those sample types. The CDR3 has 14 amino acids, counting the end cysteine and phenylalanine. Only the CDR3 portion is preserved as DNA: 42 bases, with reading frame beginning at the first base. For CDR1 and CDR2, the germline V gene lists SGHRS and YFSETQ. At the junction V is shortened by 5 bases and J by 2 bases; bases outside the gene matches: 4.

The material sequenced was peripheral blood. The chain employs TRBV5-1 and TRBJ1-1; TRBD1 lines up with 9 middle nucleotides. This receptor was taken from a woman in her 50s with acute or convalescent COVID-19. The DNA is TGCGCCAGCAGTGACAGGGGGAGTAACACTGAAGCTTTCTTT. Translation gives CASSDRGSNTEAFF.